Shown below are 2 T cell receptor beta chains from a single sample sequenced in a study of OX40 agonist ivuxolimab in advanced cancers. Produced via immunoSEQ multiplex PCR; TCRdb's table is partial and in-frame only. The profile shows around 50,000 clones, 88% of them singletons. The sequences come from CD4+ or CD8+ T cells sorted from blood, collected in a trial of the OX40 agonist ivuxolimab. The receptors derive from an adult with an advanced solid tumor such as melanoma, head and neck, liver or kidney cancer.

A note on this clone: The junction departs from germline at one end; a sequencing error may be responsible. The genes are TRBV4-1 and TRBJ2-7; 7 bases agree with TRBD1. Per the germline V gene, CDR1 is MGHRA and CDR2 is YSYEKL. The CDR3 is 17 residues long. The CDR3 bases are TGCGCCGGCAGCCAATCCCACAAGGGGGCAGGGATTAACGAGCAGTACTTC. Residues: CAGSQSHKGAGINEQYF.

This chain joins TRBV5-5 and TRBJ2-3, with 11 bases identical to TRBD1. V lost 4 bases and J lost 2; bases outside the gene matches: 6. The CDR3 length is 16 residues. Germline V gene lookup returns CDR1 SGHKS and CDR2 YYEKEE (reference sequence). In DNA form, the CDR3 reads TGTGCCAGCAGCGAAGGACAGGGGGCATCCACAGATACGCAGTATTTT. Its translation: CASSEGQGASTDTQYF. Combining the CDR3 with reference TRBV5-5 and TRBJ2-3 gives the whole variable domain DAGVTQSPTHLIKTRGQQVTLRCSPISGHKSVSWYQQVLGQGPQFIFQYYEKEERGRGNFPDRFSARQFPNYSSELNVNALLLGDSALYLCASSEGQGASTDTQYFGPGTRLTVL.